A selection of T cell receptor beta chains follows, all from one sample in a study of PD-L1 blockade in urothelial cancer. Some clones are missing from TCRdb's copy, which holds only in-frame ones; the method was immunoSEQ multiplex PCR. The data contain some 90,000 clones, around 89% of them singletons. The starting material was PBMCs, obtained around atezolizumab (anti-PD-L1) treatment. Source of these receptors: a woman aged 80 or older with urothelial cancer. CDR3s include the opening cysteine and the closing phenylalanine or tryptophan. D genes are given only for firm matches. Size tells how often a clone was seen (once, few, many) or the class of an expanded clone, and some rows leave it out.

NA NA TRBJ1-1 TRBV11-2 17 CASSFLRRGPLNTEAFF TGTGCCAGCAGCTTCCTTAGGCGGGGCCCCCTGAACACTGAAGCTTTCTTT
NA NA TRBJ1-2 TRBV5-6 14 CASSSAAGLYGYTF TGTGCCAGCAGCTCAGCCGCGGGGCTTTATGGCTACACCTTC
NA NA TRBJ1-1 TRBV9 16 CASSVGIRGGYTEAFF TGTGCCAGCAGCGTAGGGATTAGGGGAGGATACACTGAAGCTTTCTTT
NA NA TRBJ2-7 TRBV29-1 11 CSVAGTDEQYF TGCAGCGTAGCCGGGACTGACGAGCAGTACTTC
NA NA TRBJ2-1 TRBV9 16 CASSPRSLLLYNEQFF TGTGCCAGCAGCCCGAGAAGCCTGTTACTGTACAATGAGCAGTTCTTC
NA NA TRBJ2-1 TRBV5-1 17 CASSLSISSREYNEQFF TGCGCCAGCAGCCTATCTATCTCGAGCAGGGAATACAATGAGCAGTTCTTC
NA NA TRBJ1-5 TRBV2 15 CASSDWGLSNQPQHF TGTGCCAGCAGTGACTGGGGACTTAGCAATCAGCCCCAGCATTTT
NA NA TRBJ2-3 TRBV6-5 14 CASSPRTGTDTQYF TGTGCCAGCAGCCCTCGGACTGGCACAGATACGCAGTATTTT
TRBD1 NA TRBJ1-2 TRBV5-4 14 CASSSRTGNYGYTF TGTGCCAGCAGCTCCCGGACAGGGAACTATGGCTACACCTTC
NA NA TRBJ1-1 TRBV28 13 CASSSGLGTEAFF TGTGCCAGCAGTTCAGGACTGGGCACTGAAGCTTTCTTT
NA few TRBJ2-5 TRBV11-3 13 CASSGQGKDTQYF TGTGCCAGCAGCGGGCAGGGCAAAGATACCCAGTACTTC
TRBD2 NA TRBJ2-3 TRBV27 20 CASSSRSGTSGSIGRDTQYF TGTGCCAGCAGTTCTCGCAGCGGGACTAGCGGGTCAATCGGAAGAGATACGCAGTATTTT
NA NA TRBJ2-5 TRBV18 14 CASSPPREKETQYF TGTGCCAGCTCACCACCTAGAGAAAAAGAGACCCAGTACTTC
TRBD1 NA TRBJ2-4 TRBV5-6 13 CASSSDRRYIQYF TGTGCCAGCAGCTCGGACAGGAGGTACATTCAGTACTTC
NA NA TRBJ1-1 TRBV18 16 CASSPLDSALNTEAFF TGTGCCAGCTCACCACTGGACAGCGCGTTGAACACTGAAGCTTTCTTT
NA NA TRBJ2-1 TRBV2 14 CASSVGSVYNEQFF TGTGCCAGCAGTGTAGGTAGCGTGTACAATGAGCAGTTCTTC
NA NA TRBJ1-3 TRBV18 15 CASSPAKSSGNTIYF TGTGCCAGCTCACCAGCTAAGAGCTCTGGAAACACCATATATTTT
NA NA TRBJ2-1 TRBV19 16 CASSIDLGVSYNEQFF TGTGCCAGTAGTATAGATCTAGGGGTTTCCTACAATGAGCAGTTCTTC
NA NA TRBJ2-2 TRBV11-2 14 CASSLRSVGGELFF TGTGCCAGCAGCTTACGAAGCGTCGGCGGGGAGCTGTTTTTT
NA NA TRBJ2-7 TRBV11-3 17 CASSYPCREPKPYEQYF TGTGCCAGCAGCTACCCCTGTAGAGAGCCTAAACCCTACGAGCAGTACTTC
TRBD2 NA TRBJ2-2 TRBV6-1 15 CASRPTSGNTGELFF TGTGCCAGCAGGCCGACTAGCGGGAACACCGGGGAGCTGTTTTTT
TRBD1 NA TRBJ1-2 TRBV28 14 CASRTGTGDYGYTF TGTGCCAGCAGAACCGGGACAGGGGACTATGGCTACACCTTC
TRBD2 once TRBJ2-1 TRBV9 14 CASSVAGGLTEQFF TGTGCCAGCAGCGTGGCGGGGGGATTGACTGAGCAGTTCTTC
TRBD1 NA TRBJ2-2 TRBV9 17 CASSPLSGTGNTGELFF TGTGCCAGCAGCCCCCTTTCCGGGACAGGGAACACCGGGGAGCTGTTTTTT
TRBD1 NA TRBJ1-4 TRBV6-4 14 CASRDRDRGEKLFF TGTGCCAGCAGGGACCGGGACAGGGGTGAAAAACTGTTTTTT
TRBD1 NA TRBJ2-6 TRBV2 17 CASTGTGVLGGANVLTF TGTGCCAGCACCGGGACAGGGGTTCTGGGGGGGGCCAACGTCCTGACTTTC
NA NA TRBJ2-7 TRBV2 15 CASSEAGTADYEQYF TGTGCCAGCAGTGAAGCGGGGACTGCGGATTACGAGCAGTACTTC
TRBD1 NA TRBJ1-1 TRBV6-5 13 CASRPPGGTEAFF TGTGCCAGCAGGCCCCCAGGGGGCACTGAAGCTTTCTTT
NA NA TRBJ2-7 TRBV7-9 16 CASSFLGREATYEQYF TGTGCCAGCAGCTTTTTGGGGCGGGAAGCAACCTACGAGCAGTACTTC
NA NA TRBJ1-5 TRBV6-1 17 CASSAPSTGSSNQPQHF TGTGCCAGCAGTGCCCCCTCGACAGGCTCGAGCAATCAGCCCCAGCATTTT
NA NA TRBJ2-1 TRBV5-1 15 CASSPQLRGSNEQFF TGCGCCAGCAGCCCCCAGCTGAGAGGGTCCAATGAGCAGTTCTTC
TRBD1 NA TRBJ2-7 TRBV19 13 CASLGTDSYEQYF TGTGCCAGTCTCGGGACAGACTCCTACGAGCAGTACTTC
TRBD2 NA TRBJ2-7 TRBV5-5 15 CASSFAGGGAYEQYF TGTGCCAGCAGCTTTGCGGGAGGGGGTGCCTACGAGCAGTACTTC
NA NA TRBJ2-7 TRBV9 12 CASSATGGEQYF TGTGCCAGCAGCGCGACAGGTGGCGAGCAGTACTTC
TRBD1 NA TRBJ1-2 TRBV7-3 16 CASSYAGTANNYGYTF TGTGCCAGCAGCTACGCCGGGACAGCCAATAACTATGGCTACACCTTC
NA NA TRBJ2-7 TRBV29-1 13 CSVDGGPSYEQYF TGCAGCGTTGATGGCGGGCCCTCCTACGAGCAGTACTTC
TRBD1 NA TRBJ1-1 TRBV5-1 16 CASSPGGPTMNTEAFF TGCGCCAGCAGCCCAGGGGGCCCAACTATGAACACTGAAGCTTTCTTT
TRBD1 NA TRBJ2-7 TRBV2 13 CASSDSGTAAQYF TGTGCCAGCAGTGATTCAGGGACAGCGGCGCAGTACTTC